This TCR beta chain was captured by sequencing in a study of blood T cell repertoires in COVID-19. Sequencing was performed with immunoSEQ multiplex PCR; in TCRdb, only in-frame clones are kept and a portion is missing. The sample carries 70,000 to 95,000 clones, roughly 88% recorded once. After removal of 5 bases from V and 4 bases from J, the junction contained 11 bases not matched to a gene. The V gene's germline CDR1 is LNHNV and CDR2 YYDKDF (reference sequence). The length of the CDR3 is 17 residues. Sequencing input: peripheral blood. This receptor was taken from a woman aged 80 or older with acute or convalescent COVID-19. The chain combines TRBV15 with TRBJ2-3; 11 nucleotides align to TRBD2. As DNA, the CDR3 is TGTGCCACCAGCGCCCCTCAACTAGCGGGAGTAGCAGATACGCAGTATTTT. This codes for CATSAPQLAGVADTQYF.